This T cell receptor (beta chain) was captured by sequencing in a study of blood T cell repertoires in COVID-19. On the study more broadly: Acute and convalescent COVID-19 samples came from the United States, Italy and Spain. T cells, B-cell-depleted T cells, or PBMCs supplied cDNA or gDNA.

This CDR3 is 15 amino acids long. In germline, CDR1 is MNHEY, CDR2 SVGAGI. V lost 6 bases and J lost 4; bases outside the gene matches: 11. Source study methods: Estimated nucleated cell counts came from reference gene primer amplification. The data were produced by immunoSEQ multiplex PCR, yet TCRdb's version contains in-frame clones alone and is incomplete. Clonal size and the V and J genes are those of that table, whereas D and trimming came from the DNA. Altogether about 160,000 clones are present, 80% to 90% being singletons, with the ten largest covering under 8.5%. This TCR was recovered from a man aged 40-49 years who had recovered from COVID-19. The sequenced sample consisted of peripheral blood. The chain carries TRBV6-5 and TRBJ2-7, with 8 bases aligning to TRBD1. The CDR3 loop reads CASRRTDRAFYEQYF. The CDR3 coding sequence is TGTGCCAGCAGAAGAACGGACAGGGCCTTTTACGAGCAGTACTTC.